This is a list of T cell receptor beta chains from one sample in a study of cytotoxic CD8 clonotypes in ibrutinib-treated CLL. Assay: immunoSEQ multiplex PCR; the TCRdb copy retains only in-frame clones and omits some. The sample includes some 150,000 clones, around 84% of them seen just once. The source material was PBMCs, sampled after 36 months of ibrutinib treatment. The receptors derive from a human donor with chronic lymphocytic leukemia. CDR3s leave out the opening cysteine and the closing phenylalanine or tryptophan. Fields, in order: V gene, J gene, CDR3 protein.

v_call: TRBV29-1; j_call: TRBJ2-7; cdr3_aa: SVNPTGGYEQY
v_call: TRBV27; j_call: TRBJ1-2; cdr3_aa: ASGRRGGST
v_call: TRBV6-5; j_call: TRBJ2-5; cdr3_aa: ASSSSVGTQETQY
v_call: TRBV9; j_call: TRBJ1-1; cdr3_aa: ASSQGDRRTEAF
v_call: TRBV5-1; j_call: TRBJ2-7; cdr3_aa: ASSLTQGYEQY
v_call: TRBV5-1; j_call: TRBJ2-2; cdr3_aa: ASSIRGLAAGELF
v_call: TRBV6-5; j_call: TRBJ2-1; cdr3_aa: ASSYRGTEQF
v_call: TRBV30; j_call: TRBJ2-5; cdr3_aa: AWSSAWGQGLETQY
v_call: TRBV2; j_call: TRBJ2-3; cdr3_aa: ASSPIWGVSTDTQY
v_call: TRBV7-6; j_call: TRBJ2-3; cdr3_aa: ASSPLIRTDSTDTQY
v_call: TRBV5-6; j_call: TRBJ1-2; cdr3_aa: ASSLEGPGTYYLHYGYT
v_call: TRBV2; j_call: TRBJ2-7; cdr3_aa: ASSRHPYEQY
v_call: TRBV5-3; j_call: TRBJ2-7; cdr3_aa: ARSGSYYSTYYEQY
v_call: TRBV6-6; j_call: TRBJ2-2; cdr3_aa: ASNSGGVATGELF